This T cell receptor (beta chain) appears in the sequencing data of a study of early T cells in non-severe SARS-CoV-2 infection. Study context: With bulk RNA from unsorted whole blood as input, sequencing yielded unpaired chains.

In the library, individual cDNA molecules carried attached unique molecular identifiers. TCRdb passed the 5' RACE reads through MiXCR, listing each CDR3 protein once. The table lists roughly 38,000 distinct CDR3 sequences, 4.5% to 7% of them singletons. This clonotype came up many times. No antigen is known for it. Study observations and caveats: Reliance on VDJdb matching favored anti-spike CD8 responses; private and CD4 specificities were missed.

The V gene's germline CDR1 is KGHSH and CDR2 LQKENI. This CDR3 region has 14 residues. The ends were cut back, 2 bases at V and 2 bases at J, with 7 bases in the middle. The sequence was obtained from an adult who was a healthcare worker with PCR-confirmed SARS-CoV-2 infection or an uninfected control (not recorded which). The chain couples TRBV18 to TRBJ1-5; D gene ambiguous. Sequences were derived from whole blood, sampled at baseline. The CDR3, as DNA: TGTGCCAGCTCACCAGGGGAGGGCAATCAGCCCCAGCATTTT. Translated, it gives CASSPGEGNQPQHF.